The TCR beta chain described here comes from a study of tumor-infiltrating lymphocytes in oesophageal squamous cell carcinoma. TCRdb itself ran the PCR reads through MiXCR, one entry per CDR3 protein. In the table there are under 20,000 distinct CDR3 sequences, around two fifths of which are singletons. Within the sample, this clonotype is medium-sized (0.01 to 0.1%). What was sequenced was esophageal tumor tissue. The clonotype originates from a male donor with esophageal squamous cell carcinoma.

The CDR3: CASAGFGTDTQYF. The CDR3 DNA sequence: TGTGCCAGCGCAGGGTTCGGCACAGATACGCAGTATTTT. The chain carries TRBV7-2 and TRBJ2-3, with D tentatively TRBD1 (5 bases). CDR1 SGHTA and CDR2 FQGNSA come from the germline V gene. V lost 8 bases, J lost 1 base, and 10 bases lay in between. The CDR3 is 13 residues long.